The text below deals with one TCR beta chain. The antigen is not known. Terminally differentiated effector memory CD45RA+ cells were left out of the naive CD8 fraction, which was CD45RO-negative and positively selected for CCR7. Each sample came from a Caucasian adult donor living in Nashville, Tennessee. These data come from a study of shared clonotypes between healthy human individuals. Study-wide results and limits: Relative to clonotypes present in all four donors, those not shared had lower generation probabilities. A few donors held about 5% of naive CD4 clonotypes in common.

Assay used: immunoSEQ multiplex PCR; TCRdb lists only in-frame clones, some missing. The data show more than 2 million clones, with about 95% seen just once and about 1.1% held by the top ten. The CDR3 covers 15 residues. CDR1 and CDR2 (germline): PRHDT, FYEKMQ (reference sequence). V gave up 3 bases and J gave up 4 bases, with 13 bases separating them. The chain employs TRBV13 and TRBJ1-3; D not resolved. Source material: naive CD8+ T cells sorted from blood. This clonotype was sampled from a man younger than 35 in good health. CDR3 residues: CASSFLGMAGNTIYF. The CDR3 coding sequence is TGTGCCAGCAGCTTCCTCGGAATGGCGGGAAACACCATATATTTT.